This T cell receptor beta chain was profiled in a study of brain T cells in children with intractable seizures. Study-wide results and caveats: Pre- and post-surgery blood differed in depth, so pre-surgery absences may be undersampling.

This clone was recorded a few times. As yet, its antigen is unknown. Sequencing was limited to surgery cases with top T cell transcript signatures in brain tissue. TCRdb's table, derived via immunoSEQ multiplex PCR, lists solely in-frame clones and lacks some. The table has under 150,000 clones, 90% to 95% seen once. Germline CDR1 is WNHNN and CDR2 is SYGVQD (reference sequence). V lost 6 bases and J lost 5, with 20 bases in between. The CDR3 contains 16 residues. This receptor was taken from a boy younger than two with hemimegalencephaly and intractable seizures. Sample: peripheral blood, taken at surgery. The V and J genes are TRBV10-1 and TRBJ2-1; D is perhaps TRBD2 (6 bases). In nucleotides, the CDR3 is TGCGCCAGCAGCCCGTCGGGACTTAAGATGAACAATGAGCAGTTCTTC. Its protein is CASSPSGLKMNNEQFF.